Listed below are T cell receptor beta chains from one sample, sequenced in a study of cytomegalovirus exposure and HLA in healthy donors. Sequencing used immunoSEQ multiplex PCR; TCRdb keeps in-frame clones, though not all of them. Of fewer than 250,000 clones in the sample, roughly 91% were seen once. Source material: PBMCs. These receptors all come from a woman aged 18 to 35 in good health and CMV-seropositive. The CDR3 runs from the conserved cysteine through the conserved F or W. Fields, in order: clone size, D gene, J gene, V gene, CDR3 DNA, CDR3 protein. The D gene is left open where the match is weak. Clone size is not always given. Where it is, it says once, few, many or a class for expanded clones.

>-|-|TRBJ2-7|TRBV2
TGTGCCAGCAGAACAGATAAGTCTACCGAGCAGTACTTC
CASRTDKSTEQYF
>-|TRBD1|TRBJ2-7|TRBV15
TGTGCCACCAGCAGAGAGACAGGGGGCGTGAAGTACTTC
CATSRETGGVKYF
>-|-|TRBJ2-7|TRBV5-6
TGTGCCAGCAGCCTTGCCGGTCAGGGGTACGAGCAGTACTTC
CASSLAGQGYEQYF
>-|-|TRBJ2-2|TRBV10-3
TGTGCCATCAGGGGCGGACTGAACACCGGGGAGCTGTTTTTT
CAIRGGLNTGELFF
>-|TRBD1|TRBJ2-2|TRBV9
TGTGCCAGCAGCGGAACCCAACGGACAGGGGGCCTCACCGGGGAGCTGTTTTTT
CASSGTQRTGGLTGELFF
>-|TRBD1|TRBJ2-7|TRBV11-2
TGTGCCAGCAGCTTAACGTCAATGGGACAGCCCTACGAGCAGTACTTC
CASSLTSMGQPYEQYF
>-|-|TRBJ1-1|TRBV28
TGTGCCAGCAGTATAAAACAGGGGAACACTGAAGCTTTCTTT
CASSIKQGNTEAFF
>-|-|TRBJ1-4|TRBV5-6
TGTGCCAGCAGCTTGAGGGAGTCTCGCCTTAATGAAAAACTGTTTTTT
CASSLRESRLNEKLFF
>-|TRBD2|TRBJ2-7|TRBV5-5
TGTGCCAGCAGCTTGGCGGCTAGCGGAACCTACGAGCAGTACTTC
CASSLAASGTYEQYF
>-|-|TRBJ2-1|TRBV9
TGTGCCAGCACCCCATTGGGGACTGCTAGCGCCTACAATGAGCAGTTCTTC
CASTPLGTASAYNEQFF
>-|-|TRBJ2-1|TRBV27
TGTGCCAGCAGTTCTGGCAGAACAAATGAGCAGTTCTTC
CASSSGRTNEQFF
>-|-|TRBJ1-4|TRBV10-1
TGCGCCAGCAGTGAGCAGGGTAATGAAAAACTGTTTTTT
CASSEQGNEKLFF
>-|TRBD1|TRBJ2-3|TRBV27
TGTGCCAGCAAGGGACAGGGGGCGTCTAGCACAGATACGCAGTATTTT
CASKGQGASSTDTQYF
>-|-|TRBJ1-2|TRBV27
TGTGCCAGCAGTTTAACCGCCACAGGGACCGCTGTCTATGGCTACACCTTC
CASSLTATGTAVYGYTF
>-|-|TRBJ1-2|TRBV27
TGTGCCAGCAGTTTTGAGTCAGGGGTCGGTGATGGCTACACCTTC
CASSFESGVGDGYTF
>-|TRBD1|TRBJ1-1|TRBV18
TGTGCCAGCTCACCTCGACAGGGTATGGACACTGAAGCTTTCTTT
CASSPRQGMDTEAFF
>-|-|TRBJ1-2|TRBV28
TGTGCCAGCAGTCCCGCTCCGGGAGGGGCCCCATATGGCTACACCTTC
CASSPAPGGAPYGYTF
>-|TRBD2|TRBJ2-2|TRBV10-3
TGTGCCATCAGACCCCCGGGACTAGCGAACACCGGGGAGCTGTTTTTT
CAIRPPGLANTGELFF
>once|TRBD1|TRBJ1-1|TRBV6-5
TGTGCCAGCAGTTCCAGACAGGGGAATGAAGCTTTCTTT
CASSSRQGNEAFF
>-|TRBD1|TRBJ2-2|TRBV6-5
TGTGCCAGCCAACGGCAGGGGGCGACCGGGGAGCTGTTTTTT
CASQRQGATGELFF
>-|-|TRBJ1-2|TRBV28
TGTGCCAGCAGTGGCTTGGCCGCCTATGGCTACACCTTC
CASSGLAAYGYTF
>-|TRBD1|TRBJ2-2|TRBV5-1
TGCGCCAGCAGCTTGGCCATCCGGGACAGGGCCACCGGGGAGCTGTTTTTT
CASSLAIRDRATGELFF
>few|-|TRBJ1-5|TRBV27
TGTGCCAGCAGTTCTTGGGGGCCCGATCAGCCCCAGCATTTT
CASSSWGPDQPQHF
>-|-|TRBJ1-1|TRBV9
TGTGCCAGCAGCGTAGGGGAGGGGTTGACTGAAGCTTTCTTT
CASSVGEGLTEAFF
>-|TRBD1|TRBJ2-3|TRBV19
TGTGCCAGTAGTATCGCTGTCGGGACAGGGGGGACGCAGTATTTT
CASSIAVGTGGTQYF
>-|-|TRBJ2-5|TRBV27
TGTGCCAGCAGTTTATCCCTGGGGCCGGGAGAGACCCAGTACTTC
CASSLSLGPGETQYF
>once|-|TRBJ1-5|TRBV9
TGTGCCAGCAGCGTAGGAGGACAGAATAGCAATCAGCCCCAGCATTTT
CASSVGGQNSNQPQHF
>once|TRBD2|TRBJ2-2|TRBV5-6
TGTGCCAGCAGCTCTAGCGGGAGAGGGACCGGGGAGCTGTTTTTT
CASSSSGRGTGELFF
>-|-|TRBJ2-5|TRBV5-1
TGCGCCAGCAGCGGGTCAGGCCAAGAGACCCAGTACTTC
CASSGSGQETQYF
>-|TRBD1|TRBJ2-7|TRBV5-1
TGCGCCAGCAGTCCGGACAGGTTGTACGAGCAGTACTTC
CASSPDRLYEQYF
>-|-|TRBJ1-2|TRBV18
TGTGCCAGCTCACCACCGTTGTTCACGACTTCTAACTATGGCTACACCTTC
CASSPPLFTTSNYGYTF
>-|TRBD2|TRBJ2-7|TRBV11-2
TGTGCCAGCAGCCTTACTAGCGGGAGTTTCTACGAGCAGTACTTC
CASSLTSGSFYEQYF
>-|TRBD1|TRBJ1-3|TRBV6-5
TGTGCCAGCAGCGGGACAGCCTATTCTGGAAACACCATATATTTT
CASSGTAYSGNTIYF
>-|-|TRBJ1-1|TRBV6-5
TGTGCCAGCAGTTACTCAAGGCAGGTGAACAGTGAAGCTTTCTTT
CASSYSRQVNSEAFF
>-|TRBD2|TRBJ2-3|TRBV5-1
TGCGCCAGCAGAACTAGCGGGATACTTAGTACAGATACGCAGTATTTT
CASRTSGILSTDTQYF
>-|-|TRBJ2-3|TRBV7-6
TGTGCCAGCAGCAGTTCGGGGGTTCGGGATACGCAGTATTTT
CASSSSGVRDTQYF
>-|-|TRBJ1-1|TRBV27
TGTGCCAGCAGAGGGGGGGCGAGTGGGAACACTGAAGCTTTCTTT
CASRGGASGNTEAFF
>-|TRBD2|TRBJ2-7|TRBV29-1
TGCAGCGTTGAACGACGGGAGGGCGCCTACGAGCAGTACTTC
CSVERREGAYEQYF
>-|-|TRBJ2-1|TRBV18
TGTGCCAGCTCACCCCTCGAGAGCTCCTACAATGAGCAGTTCTTC
CASSPLESSYNEQFF
>-|-|TRBJ2-7|TRBV6-1
TGTGCCAGCAGTGAAGCCATTTCCCTAGACTCCTACGAGCAGTACTTC
CASSEAISLDSYEQYF
>once|TRBD2|TRBJ2-1|TRBV11-3
TGTGCCAGCAGCGATCGGACTAGCGGGATCTACAATGAGCAGTTCTTC
CASSDRTSGIYNEQFF
>-|-|TRBJ2-7|TRBV10-3
TGTGCCACCAAAAGGGGGGGGAACTACGAGCAGTACTTC
CATKRGGNYEQYF
>once|-|TRBJ2-5|TRBV7-2
TGTGCCAGCAGCTTAGACGCGGAGTACCAAGAGACCCAGTACTTC
CASSLDAEYQETQYF
>-|-|TRBJ1-4|TRBV18
TGTGCCAGCTCACCATCGGGGGATGAAAAACTGTTTTTT
CASSPSGDEKLFF
>-|TRBD1|TRBJ1-1|TRBV7-9
TGTGCCAGCAGCTTAGGCTCAGGGGGCGCAAGGACTGAAGCTTTCTTT
CASSLGSGGARTEAFF
>-|-|TRBJ2-1|TRBV27
TGTGCCAGCAGTTTATACCGGGGGAATGAGCAGTTCTTC
CASSLYRGNEQFF
>-|-|TRBJ1-1|TRBV6-1
TGTGCCAGCAGTGGAGCGGTCTCAGGGTTGAAGGAAGCTTTCTTT
CASSGAVSGLKEAFF
>-|-|TRBJ2-5|TRBV4-1
TGCGCCAGCAGATTGTCCGGGACACACCAAGAGACCCAGTACTTC
CASRLSGTHQETQYF
>once|TRBD2|TRBJ2-1|TRBV30
TGTGCCTCCCGCGGACTAGTTTACAATGAGCAGTTCTTC
CASRGLVYNEQFF
>-|-|TRBJ2-4|TRBV29-1
TGCAGCGTCCTGACTCGGAACAAAAACATTCAGTACTTC
CSVLTRNKNIQYF
>-|TRBD1|TRBJ2-1|TRBV6-5
TGTGCCAGCAGTTCAGGGACAGTCGGGAATGAGCAGTTCTTC
CASSSGTVGNEQFF
>medium-sized|TRBD1|TRBJ1-5|TRBV29-1
TGCAGCGTTGAATGGCGGACAGGGGGCAATCAGCCCCAGCATTTT
CSVEWRTGGNQPQHF
>-|-|TRBJ2-3|TRBV7-9
TGTGCCAGCAGCCTTAGCGGATCTAGCACAGATACGCAGTATTTT
CASSLSGSSTDTQYF
>many|TRBD2|TRBJ2-2|TRBV6-4
TGTGCCAGCAGTGCGCTAGCGGGAGACGCCGGGGAGCTGTTTTTT
CASSALAGDAGELFF
>-|-|TRBJ1-4|TRBV28
TGTGCCAGCAGTCCGATCGCTGCGAATGAAAAACTGTTTTTT
CASSPIAANEKLFF